The 20 T cell receptor beta chains presented below share a single source sample, sequenced in a study of cytomegalovirus exposure and HLA in healthy donors. The study ran its PCR with 60 Vbeta and 13 Jbeta primers. Assay: immunoSEQ multiplex PCR; the TCRdb copy retains only in-frame clones and omits some. The top ten hold about 4.7% of the sample, which has around 150,000 clones, around 75% seen once. Material for sequencing was PBMCs. These receptors were obtained from a man younger than 35 in good health and CMV-seropositive.

The V and J genes are TRBV6-1 and TRBJ1-1; D may be TRBD1 (6 bases). This CDR3 has 13 amino acids. The V gene lost 6 bases and the J gene lost 4 bases, with 12 bases spanning the gap. CDR1 is MNHNS and CDR2 is SASEGT in the germline V gene. In DNA form, the CDR3 reads TGTGCCAGCAGGGGCGGGGGGGCCACTGAAGCTTTCTTT. It is translated as CASRGGGATEAFF.

V is TRBV5-1 and J is TRBJ2-2, with TRBD1 identical over 7 bases. CDR1 is SGHRS, CDR2 YFSETQ, per germline. The CDR3 loop spans 17 amino acids. J was trimmed by 0 bases and V by 0 bases; bases with no gene match: 5. The CDR3, as DNA: TGCGCCAGCAGCTTGGAGCCAGGGGGTACGAACACCGGGGAGCTGTTTTTT. Protein sequence: CASSLEPGGTNTGELFF. Using reference TRBV5-1 and TRBJ2-2 for the parts outside the CDR3, the full variable domain is KAGVTQTPRYLIKTRGQQVTLSCSPISGHRSVSWYQQTPGQGLQFLFEYFSETQRNKGNFPGRFSGRQFSNSRSEMNVSTLELGDSALYLCASSLEPGGTNTGELFFGEGSRLTVL.

This chain connects TRBV7-9 to TRBJ2-2, with a tentative D call TRBD1 (6 bases). The germline CDR1 and CDR2 sequences are SEHNR and FQNEAQ (reference sequence). The CDR3 runs to 15 residues. V lost 0 bases and J 6 bases, leaving 11 bases between the germline ends. The CDR3 protein is CASSLAIGQSGELFF. The CDR3 bases are TGTGCCAGCAGCTTAGCGATCGGACAGTCCGGGGAGCTGTTTTTT.

The J gene is TRBJ1-1, the V gene TRBV12-5, with 7 bases that match TRBD1. J was trimmed by 2 bases and V by 6 bases; bases with no gene match: 21. CDR1 and CDR2 (germline): LGHNT, FRNRAP. CDR3 length: 19 residues. The CDR3 DNA reads TGTGCTAGTGGCCGTACGGGGGACAGCCATACTTCATTTAACACTGAAGCTTTCTTT. Encoded protein: CASGRTGDSHTSFNTEAFF.

The gene calls are TRBV11-2 and TRBJ2-2; 9 bases match TRBD1. The CDR3 spans 15 residues. Losses at the gene ends were 4 bases for V and 8 bases for J; bases not matched to a gene: 8. Per the germline V gene, CDR1 is SGHAT and CDR2 is FQNNGV. The DNA for the CDR3 is TGTGCCAGCAGCTCATCGGACAGGGGATCAGGGGAGCTGTTTTTT. Translating it yields CASSSSDRGSGELFF.

The V call is TRBV15, the J call TRBJ1-1; 7 nucleotides line up with TRBD1. The CDR3 is 14 residues long. The germline V gene has CDR1 LNHNV and CDR2 YYDKDF (reference sequence). V lost 2 bases and J lost 10; bases outside the gene matches: 10. The CDR3 DNA is TGTGCCACCAGCAGACCGACAGGGTACTTTGGAGCTTTCTTT. Its translation: CATSRPTGYFGAFF.

This clone was observed a few times. This chain uses TRBV6-4 with TRBJ1-5; TRBD1 agrees at 10 bases. This CDR3 has 15 residues. Germline CDR1 is MRHNA and CDR2 is SNTAGT. V lost 10 bases to trimming and J lost 0 bases; unmatched junction nucleotides: 6. CDR3 bases: TGTGCCATCCTTGGACAGGGGGATAGCAATCAGCCCCAGCATTTT. It is translated as CAILGQGDSNQPQHF.

This chain connects TRBV29-1 to TRBJ1-2; D is ambiguous. V gave up 4 bases and J gave up 8 bases, with 20 bases separating them. CDR3 length: 14 amino acids. Per the germline V gene, CDR1 is SQVTM and CDR2 is ANQGSEA. CDR3 coding DNA: TGCAGCGTTGTGAAGGGAGGGCCGATGGAGGGCTACACCTTC. Translating it yields CSVVKGGPMEGYTF.

Only one count was recorded for this clone. This rearrangement joins TRBV29-1 to TRBJ1-1, with 10 bases aligning to TRBD1. Germline values: CDR1 SQVTM, CDR2 ANQGSEA. The CDR3 spans 12 residues. Written as DNA, the CDR3 is TGCAGTCTCGGGACAGGGGATGCAGAAGCTTTCTTT. As protein: CSLGTGDAEAFF.

The rearrangement joins TRBV19 to TRBJ1-3; 7 bases are shared with TRBD1. CDR1 and CDR2 (germline): LNHDA, SQIVND (reference sequence). With 5 bases clipped from V and 0 bases from J, the junction kept 7 bases outside the gene matches. CDR3 size: 16 residues. CDR3 residues: CASSPQGRFSGNTIYF. The CDR3 DNA is TGTGCCAGTAGTCCACAGGGGCGGTTCTCTGGAAACACCATATATTTT.

The J gene is TRBJ1-4, the V gene TRBV5-4; no firm D call. The CDR3 covers 15 residues. Germline V gene data show CDR1 as SGHNT and CDR2 as YYREEE (reference sequence). Trimming left V 0 bases short and J 6 bases short, with 12 bases between. CDR3 protein: CASSLGSASDEKLFF. In DNA form, the CDR3 reads TGTGCCAGCAGCTTGGGGAGCGCTTCAGATGAAAAACTGTTTTTT.

The J gene is TRBJ2-3, the V gene TRBV29-1; 9 bases are a match to TRBD2. The CDR3 loop spans 16 amino acids. J lost 1 base, V lost 5 bases, and 10 bases had no gene match. Germline CDR1 is SQVTM and CDR2 is ANQGSEA. The CDR3: CSVRLFASGGTDTQYF. The CDR3 DNA reads TGCAGCGTTAGGCTTTTTGCTAGCGGGGGCACAGATACGCAGTATTTT.

The chain employs TRBV4-1 and TRBJ2-1; 10 nucleotides match TRBD2. The CDR3 runs to 15 residues. CDR1 is MGHRA and CDR2 is YSYEKL in the germline V gene. J was trimmed by 7 bases and V by 4 bases; bases with no gene match: 7. In nucleotides, the CDR3 is TGCGCCAGCAGCCGAACTAGCGGGACCGAGAATGAGCAGTTCTTC. Its translation is CASSRTSGTENEQFF.

This chain links TRBV7-9 with TRBJ2-5; 13 bases are shared with TRBD2. The CDR3 runs to 15 residues. Germline CDR1 reads SEHNR; CDR2 reads FQNEAQ (reference sequence). The ends lost 5 bases at V and 3 bases at J; junction bases unmatched: 3. CDR3 sequence: CASSTGTSGEETQYF. In DNA form, the CDR3 reads TGTGCCAGCAGCACCGGGACTAGCGGGGAAGAGACCCAGTACTTC.

A remark on this clone: The germline gene is not matched at one end of the junction; a read error may be the cause. The V call is TRBV7-2, the J call TRBJ2-1, with a possible D match to TRBD2 (5 bases). The CDR3 sequence is 17 residues long. In germline, CDR1 is SGHTA, CDR2 FQGNSA. In nucleotides, the CDR3 is TGTGCCAGCAACCCTAGCCCCAAACACCCCTCCGACAATGAGCAGTTCTTC. This codes for CASNPSPKHPSDNEQFF.

The chain uses TRBV7-8 and TRBJ1-2; the D is unclear. Germline CDR1 reads SGHVS; CDR2 reads FQNEAQ. CDR3 length: 14 residues. With 0 bases removed from V and 8 bases from J, the gap between germline ends came to 13 bases. The CDR3 region has the DNA TGTGCCAGCAGCTTAGCGCTAGACCGGCGGGGCTACACCTTC. This codes for CASSLALDRRGYTF.

This chain links TRBV4-1 with TRBJ1-3; D may be TRBD1 (5 bases). CDR1 and CDR2 (germline): MGHRA, YSYEKL. This CDR3 has 17 amino acids. The V gene lost 0 bases and the J gene lost 0 bases, with 12 bases spanning the gap. CDR3 nucleotide sequence: TGCGCCAGCAGCCAAGATGGAATTAGGGGCTCTGGAAACACCATATATTTT. It yields the protein CASSQDGIRGSGNTIYF.

V usage is TRBV6-6 and J usage is TRBJ1-2; D remains ambiguous. The germline V and J ends were trimmed by 2 bases and 5 bases, with 9 bases remaining between them. The length of the CDR3 is 13 residues. Germline loops: CDR1 MNHNY, CDR2 SVGAGI (reference sequence). The CDR3 loop is CASSYGPDYGYTF. For the CDR3, the DNA is TGTGCCAGCAGTTACGGGCCAGATTATGGCTACACCTTC.

J is TRBJ1-4 and V is TRBV2, with TRBD1 matching 7 bases. Losses at the gene ends were 7 bases for V and 3 bases for J; bases not matched to a gene: 8. Germline V gene lookup returns CDR1 SNHLY and CDR2 FYNNEI. CDR3 length: 15 amino acids. CDR3 in amino acids: CASILNRGANEKLFF. The CDR3 nucleotides are TGTGCCAGCATCTTAAACAGGGGAGCTAATGAAAAACTGTTTTTT. Looking up the rest from reference TRBV2 and TRBJ1-4 gives the full variable domain: EPEVTQTPSHQVTQMGQEVILRCVPISNHLYFYWYRQILGQKVEFLVSFYNNEISEKSEIFDDQFSVERPDGSNFTLKIRSTKLEDSAMYFCASILNRGANEKLFFGSGTQLSVL.

DNA for the CDR3: TGTGCCAGCAGCATCCGGGATTCAACTAATGAAAAACTGTTTTTT. It specifies CASSIRDSTNEKLFF. The chain has TRBV6-1 and TRBJ1-4; no clear D gene. V lost 6 bases to trimming and J lost 0 bases, with 11 bases between them. The CDR3 sequence is 15 residues long. Germline V gene sequence: CDR1 MNHNS, CDR2 SASEGT.